This T cell receptor (beta chain) originates from a study of blood T cells in healthy people across ages. The CDR3 length is 15 residues. The germline V and J ends were trimmed by 10 bases and 0 bases, with 16 bases remaining between them. Per germline, CDR1 KGHDR and CDR2 SFDVKD. A word on this clonotype: The antigen remains undetermined.

A second PCR of about 7 to 12 cycles used a sample-barcoded 5' primer and a J-beta primer mix. Each cDNA molecule carried a tag from a template-switch adaptor that contained 12 random nucleotides. TCRdb called the 5' RACE reads again in MiXCR, with one record for every CDR3 protein. The profile shows hundreds of thousands of distinct CDR3 sequences, around 28% of them singletons. Study observations and caveats: Compared with aged donors, long-lived donors showed fewer expanded clones, suggesting selection. Diversity of TCR beta correlated strongly with naive T cell percentage.

The sample was blood. The chain recombines TRBV24-1 with TRBJ2-3; D is possibly TRBD2 (6 bases). The sequence was obtained from an elderly woman in good health. In DNA, the CDR3 is TGTGCCACGGAGGGGACTTCAGCTAGCACAGATACGCAGTATTTT. As protein: CATEGTSASTDTQYF.